This is a list of T cell receptor beta chains from one sample in a study of blood T cell repertoires in COVID-19. Clones were read by immunoSEQ multiplex PCR, and TCRdb kept only the in-frame ones, dropping some. The sample holds 260,000 or so clones; approximately 88% are singletons and the top ten take around 0.67%. What was sequenced was peripheral blood. Receptors were obtained from a human donor in a cohort sampled during active COVID-19. Both conserved end residues are part of each CDR3. Fields, in order: D gene, V gene, CDR3 length, J gene, CDR3 protein, CDR3 DNA. A D gene is named only where the DNA matches it firmly.

D: .
V: TRBV30
length: 16
J: TRBJ1-4
CDR3: CAWSVRMGRALEKLFF
DNA: TGTGCCTGGAGTGTAAGGATGGGCAGGGCGCTTGAAAAACTGTTTTTT

D: TRBD1
V: TRBV4-1
length: 12
J: TRBJ2-7
CDR3: CASSPTGSEQYF
DNA: TGCGCCAGCAGCCCGACAGGGAGCGAGCAGTACTTC

D: .
V: TRBV19
length: 13
J: TRBJ1-1
CDR3: CASSTQGDTEAFF
DNA: TGTGCCAGTAGTACCCAGGGCGACACTGAAGCTTTCTTT

D: .
V: TRBV5-1
length: 12
J: TRBJ2-7
CDR3: CASSWEPGEQYF
DNA: TGCGCCAGCAGCTGGGAACCAGGGGAGCAGTACTTC

D: .
V: TRBV5-6
length: 15
J: TRBJ1-2
CDR3: CASNTRNSPNYGYTF
DNA: TGTGCCAGCAATACTAGGAACAGCCCTAACTATGGCTACACCTTC

D: .
V: TRBV6-5
length: 14
J: TRBJ2-7
CDR3: CASSRGQIYYEQYF
DNA: TGTGCCAGCAGCCGCGGACAGATCTACTACGAGCAGTACTTC

D: .
V: TRBV10-3
length: 15
J: TRBJ2-7
CDR3: CAISAGQGNSYEQYF
DNA: TGTGCCATCAGTGCAGGGCAGGGAAATTCCTACGAGCAGTACTTC

D: TRBD1
V: TRBV27
length: 16
J: TRBJ1-6
CDR3: CASSQDRGAYNSPLHF
DNA: TGTGCCAGCAGTCAAGACAGGGGGGCCTATAATTCACCCCTCCACTTT

D: TRBD1
V: TRBV19
length: 13
J: TRBJ2-1
CDR3: CASNQGAANEQFF
DNA: TGTGCCAGTAACCAGGGGGCGGCCAATGAGCAGTTCTTC

D: .
V: TRBV6-5
length: 16
J: TRBJ2-7
CDR3: CASSYSIVTGPYEQYF
DNA: TGTGCCAGCAGTTACTCGATTGTAACAGGACCCTACGAGCAGTACTTC

D: TRBD1
V: TRBV4-3
length: 14
J: TRBJ1-2
CDR3: CASSKEQGLGGYTF
DNA: TGCGCCAGCAGCAAAGAACAGGGGCTGGGTGGCTACACCTTC

D: TRBD1
V: TRBV28
length: 14
J: TRBJ2-7
CDR3: CASIRVTGAGEQYF
DNA: TGTGCCAGCATTCGGGTGACAGGGGCGGGGGAGCAGTACTTC

D: TRBD2
V: TRBV4-3
length: 14
J: TRBJ2-7
CDR3: CASSQDSGIYEQYF
DNA: TGCGCCAGCAGCCAAGATAGCGGGATCTACGAGCAGTACTTC

D: TRBD1
V: TRBV10-3
length: 15
J: TRBJ1-1
CDR3: CAISGTTGVNYEAFF
DNA: TGTGCCATCAGTGGGACGACAGGGGTTAACTATGAAGCTTTCTTT

D: TRBD2
V: TRBV2
length: 18
J: TRBJ2-5
CDR3: CASSVGLAGGRYQETQYF
DNA: TGTGCCAGCAGTGTTGGACTAGCGGGAGGGAGGTACCAAGAGACCCAGTACTTC